Here is one T cell receptor beta chain with its context. Its antigen remains unknown. This sample includes further DNA sequences coding for the same CDR3. Clones were read by immunoSEQ multiplex PCR, and TCRdb kept only the in-frame ones, dropping some. This sample has 600,000 to 750,000 clones, with about two thirds found just once. The sample belongs to a study of shared clonotypes between healthy human individuals. The study, taken as a whole, reports: Large sequencing depth failed to make sorted-subset sequencing complete, rarefaction showed.

Each sample came from a Caucasian adult donor living in Nashville, Tennessee. This CDR3 has 15 residues. V lost 4 bases and J lost 0; bases outside the gene matches: 1. Looked up from germline, CDR1 is ENHRY and CDR2 is SYGVKD. The rearrangement joins TRBV10-3 to TRBJ1-5; 9 bases are shared with TRBD1. Sequencing was performed on memory CD4+ T cells sorted from blood. The subset: CD45RA-negative fraction. The TCR comes from a woman in her 30s in good health. CDR3 protein: CAISVDRGSNQPQHF. The CDR3 nucleotides read TGTGCCATCAGTGTGGACAGGGGTAGCAATCAGCCCCAGCATTTT.